The present T cell receptor (beta chain) was sequenced within a study of shared clonotypes between healthy human individuals (TCRdb year 2020). The study in broad terms: A few men and two women, aged 18 to 49 years, made up the cohort. The study deeply sequenced blood TCR repertoires of about five healthy adults to estimate repertoire size and the extent of clonotype sharing between individuals. To increase sequencing depth and limit assay-specific biases, TCR repertoire library preparation and sequencing were carried out by different laboratories using diverse techniques. Each donor's leukapheresis produced roughly between roughly 0.85 and 10 billion PBMCs.

Overall results and qualifications from the work: Based on pairwise subsampling, the degree of clonotype sharing among donors was expected to be affected by sequencing depth. Only blood was sampled, and tissue TCR repertoires likely differ from those in blood. Because the study included a small number of donors, the genetic and exposure-history diversity represented was limited.

The donors were healthy, HIV-negative adults with no recently reported acute infections or vaccinations. Only Caucasian adults living in Nashville, Tennessee, USA were represented among the donors. For unsorted samples, tens of millions of PBMCs were counted, and genomic DNA was extracted using the QIAamp DNA Blood Mini kit. After blood collection by leukapheresis, PBMCs were isolated using Ficoll-Histopaque density gradient centrifugation and then cryopreserved in the vapor phase of liquid nitrogen. TCR CDR3 regions were amplified from genomic DNA by multiplex PCR using the deep immunoSEQ assay. Extracted genomic DNA from each cell subset was spread evenly across all wells of several immunoSEQ 96-well plates, with each plate serving as a replicate. For unsorted PBMC, around 0.3 ug genomic DNA, equal to 30,000 or so T cell genomes, was loaded into each replicate PCR. Unsorted PBMC genomic DNA was sequenced across ten immunoSEQ deep assay plates. Purified libraries were measured with a Qubit 3.0 fluorometer, size-checked on a Bioanalyzer 2100, and measured again with the KAPA Library Quantification kit. Every immunoSEQ 96-well plate was sequenced on a dedicated single-read 150-cycle Illumina NextSeq 550 flow cell. Under the source paper's analysis protocol: Because only junctional sequences without quality scores were contained in the immunoSEQ output, filtering matching that applied to full-length reads could not be performed. To assign V/J genes and CDR3, sequences were annotated using PyIR, a Python wrapper for IgBLAST v1.9, with IMGT germline references. Reads with weak V/J assignments (E-value above 1e-6), missing CDR3, stop codons, out-of-frame junctions, or ambiguous translated residues were removed. V3J clonotypes were defined as sequences sharing an identical inferred V gene, J gene, and CDR3 amino acid sequence. To compute the percentage overlap between repertoires, the number of shared unique clonotypes was divided by the size of the smaller repertoire. Three approaches were used to assess repertoire richness: RTK rarefaction, the Chao1 estimator, and Recon v2.1 estimates of unobserved clonotypes. TCRdb holds this immuneACCESS table with in-frame rearrangements only. Some clones are missing; in checked studies, unresolved V genes explain under half, and the rest has no known cause. That table is the source of V, J and clone size, and D and trimming were worked out from the DNA. For this sample the table gives about 87,000 clones, of which approximately 51% were detected only once. The ten largest clonotypes hold about 15% of the sample.

Notes on this clone: There is no known antigen for this receptor. Base qualities are not recorded, but no much larger clone differs from it by a single base.

As encoded in the germline V gene (reference sequence), CDR1 is MNHNY while CDR2 is SVGAGI. The junction shows trimming of 6 bases on V and 8 bases on J, and the gene matches do not reach 10 bases of it. The cysteine opens and the phenylalanine closes a CDR3 of 16 amino acids. Left in the record is the CDR3 DNA by itself, 48 bases read in frame from the first base. The rearranged chain carries TRBV6-6 and TRBJ2-3, with 14 junctional bases fitting TRBD2. Sequenced input: PBMCs. The TCR comes from a woman between 40 and 50 years old in good health. Some clones in this sample may be carry-over from other donors' samples. CDR3 reads: CASRVGTSGRGGTQYF. Here is the DNA: TGTGCCAGCAGAGTAGGGACTAGCGGGAGAGGGGGTACGCAGTATTTT.